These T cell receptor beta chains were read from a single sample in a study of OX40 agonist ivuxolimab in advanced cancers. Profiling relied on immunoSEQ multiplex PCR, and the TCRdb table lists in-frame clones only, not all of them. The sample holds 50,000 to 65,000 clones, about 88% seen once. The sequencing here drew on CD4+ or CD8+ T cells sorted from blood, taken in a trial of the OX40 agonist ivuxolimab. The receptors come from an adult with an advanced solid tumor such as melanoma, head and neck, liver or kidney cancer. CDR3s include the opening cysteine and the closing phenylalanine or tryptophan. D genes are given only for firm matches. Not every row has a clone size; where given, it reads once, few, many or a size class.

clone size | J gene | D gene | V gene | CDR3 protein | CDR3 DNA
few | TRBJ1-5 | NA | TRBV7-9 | CASAPPGKQPQHF | TGTGCCAGCGCCCCTCCTGGAAAACAGCCCCAGCATTTT
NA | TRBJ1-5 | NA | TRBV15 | CATSREIGLGGGQPQHF | TGTGCCACCAGCAGAGAGATAGGGTTGGGGGGCGGACAGCCCCAGCATTTT
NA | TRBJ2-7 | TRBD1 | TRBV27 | CASSRIHPGQGTYEQYF | TGTGCCAGCAGCAGAATACACCCGGGACAGGGCACTTACGAGCAGTACTTC
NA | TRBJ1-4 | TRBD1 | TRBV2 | CASSGDREALGEKLFF | TGTGCCAGCAGTGGGGACAGGGAGGCTTTGGGTGAAAAACTGTTTTTT
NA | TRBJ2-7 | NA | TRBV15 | CATSRDPSGRLLRQYF | TGTGCCACCAGCAGAGACCCGAGCGGGCGCCTCCTGAGGCAGTACTTC
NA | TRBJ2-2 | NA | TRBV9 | CASSVRGGELFF | TGTGCCAGCAGCGTTCGGGGAGGGGAGCTGTTTTTT
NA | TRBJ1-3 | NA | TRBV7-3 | CASSLDEGNTIYF | TGTGCCAGCAGCCTCGACGAGGGAAACACCATATATTTT
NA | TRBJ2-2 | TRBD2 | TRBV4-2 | CASSPSSGVNTGELFF | TGTGCCAGCAGCCCGTCTAGCGGGGTGAACACCGGGGAGCTGTTTTTT
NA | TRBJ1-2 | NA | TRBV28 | CASSIMRDVYGYTF | TGTGCCAGCAGTATAATGAGGGACGTCTATGGCTACACCTTC
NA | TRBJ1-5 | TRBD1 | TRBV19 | CASSIEGQEVYSNQPQHF | TGTGCCAGTAGTATTGAAGGACAGGAGGTATATAGCAATCAGCCCCAGCATTTT
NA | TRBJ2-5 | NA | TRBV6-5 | CASSPQKRTEETQYF | TGTGCCAGCAGTCCCCAAAAACGGACGGAAGAGACCCAGTACTTC
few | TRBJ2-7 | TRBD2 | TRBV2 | CASIISGREGYEQYF | TGTGCCAGCATTATTAGCGGGAGAGAGGGCTACGAGCAGTACTTC
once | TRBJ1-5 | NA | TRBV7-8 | CASSLLQGFQPQHF | TGTGCCAGCAGCTTACTACAGGGTTTCCAGCCCCAGCATTTT
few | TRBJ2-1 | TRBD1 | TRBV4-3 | CASRAGTGHYNEQFF | TGCGCCAGCAGGGCCGGGACAGGGCACTACAATGAGCAGTTCTTC
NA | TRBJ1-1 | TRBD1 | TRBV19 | CASSERTQGVGAVTEAFF | TGTGCCAGTAGTGAACGGACTCAGGGGGTCGGGGCGGTCACTGAAGCTTTCTTT
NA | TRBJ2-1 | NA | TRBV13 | CASSWDTNEQFF | TGTGCCAGCAGCTGGGACACGAATGAGCAGTTCTTC
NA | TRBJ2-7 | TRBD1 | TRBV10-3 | CAISPHRGRNEQYF | TGTGCCATCAGCCCTCACAGGGGGCGGAACGAGCAGTACTTC
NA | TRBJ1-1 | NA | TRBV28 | CASSLARYEAFF | TGTGCCAGCAGTTTAGCACGGTATGAAGCTTTCTTT
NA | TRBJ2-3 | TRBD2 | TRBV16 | CASSQSGELADTQYF | TGTGCCAGCAGCCAATCGGGGGAACTAGCGGATACGCAGTATTTT
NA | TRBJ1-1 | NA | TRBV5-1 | CASRSAKTNTEAFF | TGCGCCAGCAGAAGTGCCAAAACGAACACTGAAGCTTTCTTT
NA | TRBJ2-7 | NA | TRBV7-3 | CASSLYPASPYEQYF | TGTGCCAGCAGCTTATATCCGGCTAGCCCTTACGAGCAGTACTTC
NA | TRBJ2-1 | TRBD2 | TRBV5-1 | CASSRTSPHSYNEQFF | TGCGCCAGCAGCCGGACTAGCCCCCACTCCTACAATGAGCAGTTCTTC
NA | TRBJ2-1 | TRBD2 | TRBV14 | CASSSWTTSGTSGIDGSYNEQFF | TGTGCCAGCAGCTCTTGGACAACTTCCGGGACTAGCGGGATAGATGGCTCCTACAATGAGCAGTTCTTC
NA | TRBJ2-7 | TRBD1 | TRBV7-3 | CASSLMAGGNYEQYF | TGTGCCAGCAGCTTAATGGCAGGGGGCAACTACGAGCAGTACTTC
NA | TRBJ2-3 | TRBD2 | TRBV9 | CASSVETSATPTDTQYF | TGTGCCAGCAGCGTAGAGACTAGCGCCACCCCAACAGATACGCAGTATTTT
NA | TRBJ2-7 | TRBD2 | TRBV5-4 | CASSLDAGGRYEQYF | TGTGCCAGCAGCTTGGACGCGGGAGGTCGCTACGAGCAGTACTTC
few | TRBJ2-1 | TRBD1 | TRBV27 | CASSSAGGAEFF | TGTGCCAGCAGTTCCGCAGGGGGCGCGGAGTTCTTC
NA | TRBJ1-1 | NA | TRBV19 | CASNNRNGLITEAFF | TGTGCCAGCAATAACCGCAACGGGCTTATCACTGAAGCTTTCTTT
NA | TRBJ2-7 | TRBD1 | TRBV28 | CASSLRTGGSYEQYF | TGTGCCAGCAGTTTAAGGACAGGCGGCAGCTACGAGCAGTACTTC
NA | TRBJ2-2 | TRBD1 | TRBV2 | CASSVTGDTGELFF | TGTGCCAGCAGTGTGACAGGGGACACCGGGGAGCTGTTTTTT
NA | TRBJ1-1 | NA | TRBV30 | CAWSVDDGNTEAFF | TGTGCCTGGAGTGTTGACGATGGGAACACTGAAGCTTTCTTT
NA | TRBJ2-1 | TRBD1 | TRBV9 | CASRSTGTGVHNEQFF | TGTGCCAGCAGGTCGACCGGGACAGGGGTGCACAATGAGCAGTTCTTC
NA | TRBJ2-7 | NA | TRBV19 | CASRPTVQASSYEQYF | TGTGCCAGCCGGCCAACAGTGCAGGCCAGCTCCTACGAGCAGTACTTC
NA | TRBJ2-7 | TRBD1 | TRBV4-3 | CASSAGTEVNEQYF | TGCGCCAGCAGCGCCGGGACAGAGGTCAACGAGCAGTACTTC
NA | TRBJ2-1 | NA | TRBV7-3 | CASSLTGSWGYNEQFF | TGTGCCAGCAGCTTAACGGGTTCTTGGGGATACAATGAGCAGTTCTTC
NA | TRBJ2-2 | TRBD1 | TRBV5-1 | CASSLNRGLDTGELFF | TGCGCCAGCAGCTTGAACAGGGGGCTTGACACCGGGGAGCTGTTTTTT
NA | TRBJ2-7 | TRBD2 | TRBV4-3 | CASSQERLLAGLIYEQYF | TGCGCCAGCAGCCAAGAACGGCTACTAGCGGGTCTCATTTACGAGCAGTACTTC
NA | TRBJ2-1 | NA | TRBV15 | CATSRARDLFDEQFF | TGTGCCACCAGCAGAGCAAGGGACCTCTTCGATGAGCAGTTCTTC
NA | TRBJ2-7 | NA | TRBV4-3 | CASSQDREQGAFYEQYF | TGCGCCAGCAGCCAAGATAGGGAACAGGGCGCCTTCTACGAGCAGTACTTC
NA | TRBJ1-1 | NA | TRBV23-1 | CASRAGVTEAFF | TGCGCCAGCAGGGCAGGGGTCACTGAAGCTTTCTTT
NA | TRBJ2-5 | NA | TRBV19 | CASTPGPFPETQYF | TGTGCCAGTACTCCCGGGCCTTTTCCGGAGACCCAGTACTTC
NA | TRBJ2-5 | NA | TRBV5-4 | CASSSPPGETQYF | TGTGCCAGCAGCTCCCCCCCGGGCGAGACCCAGTACTTC
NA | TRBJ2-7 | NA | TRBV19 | CARRCQGDYEQYF | TGTGCCAGACGGTGTCAGGGAGACTACGAGCAGTACTTC
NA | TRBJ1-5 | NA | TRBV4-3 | CASSQESRADQPQHF | TGCGCCAGCAGCCAAGAATCTAGGGCAGATCAGCCCCAGCATTTT
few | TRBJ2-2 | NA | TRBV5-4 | CASSSVLVGELFF | TGTGCCAGCAGCTCTGTTCTCGTCGGGGAGCTGTTTTTT
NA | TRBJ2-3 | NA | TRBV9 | CASSGAAASTDTQYF | TGTGCCAGCAGTGGGGCAGCGGCTAGCACAGATACGCAGTATTTT
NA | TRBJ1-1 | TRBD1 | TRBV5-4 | CASSRVTGGYTEAFF | TGTGCCAGCAGCCGTGTTACAGGGGGTTACACTGAAGCTTTCTTT
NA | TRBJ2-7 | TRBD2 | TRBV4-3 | CASSQDTLTSGSYEQYF | TGCGCCAGCAGCCAAGATACCCTCACTAGCGGGAGTTACGAGCAGTACTTC
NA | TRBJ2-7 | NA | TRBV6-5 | CASSYSRGTAYEQYF | TGTGCCAGCAGTTACTCACGCGGGACAGCCTACGAGCAGTACTTC
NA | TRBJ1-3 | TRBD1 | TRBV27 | CASSSAGGGRNTIYF | TGTGCCAGCAGTTCGGCAGGGGGCGGAAGAAACACCATATATTTT
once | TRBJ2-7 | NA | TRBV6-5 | CASSQWAYGSYEQYF | TGTGCCAGCAGCCAATGGGCTTACGGCTCCTACGAGCAGTACTTC
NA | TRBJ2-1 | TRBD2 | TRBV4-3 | CASSQGSFAGGRNEQFF | TGCGCCAGCAGCCAGGGGTCCTTTGCGGGAGGGCGGAATGAGCAGTTCTTC
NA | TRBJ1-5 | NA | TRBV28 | CASSYRQADWPQHF | TGTGCCAGCAGTTATCGACAGGCCGATTGGCCCCAGCATTTT
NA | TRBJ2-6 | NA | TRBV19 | CASSIDRAGANVLTF | TGTGCCAGTAGTATAGACAGGGCTGGGGCCAACGTCCTGACTTTC
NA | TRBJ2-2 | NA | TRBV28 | CASSFPGELFF | TGTGCCAGCAGTTTCCCCGGGGAGCTGTTTTTT
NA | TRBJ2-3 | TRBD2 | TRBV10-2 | CASSWTSATDTQYF | TGCGCCAGCAGTTGGACTAGCGCCACAGATACGCAGTATTTT
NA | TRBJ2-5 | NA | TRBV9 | CASSVGSSPQETQYF | TGTGCCAGCAGCGTAGGCAGTTCCCCGCAAGAGACCCAGTACTTC
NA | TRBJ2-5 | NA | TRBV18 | CASSQVTGRETQYF | TGTGCCAGCTCACAAGTTACAGGGCGGGAGACCCAGTACTTC
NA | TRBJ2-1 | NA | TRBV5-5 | CASSQPNEQFF | TGTGCCAGCAGCCAGCCCAATGAGCAGTTCTTC